The 31 T cell receptor beta chains listed next were all sequenced from one sample in a study of T cell repertoires in cytomegalovirus infection. TCRdb reprocessed the reads via MiXCR and lists one record per CDR3 protein. The sample records 740,000 or so distinct CDR3 sequences, 35% being singletons. Sample: PBMCs. These receptors all come from a human donor in good health (CMV status not recorded). Some clones in this sample may be carry-over from other donors' samples.

The chain uses TRBV15 and TRBJ1-2; possibly TRBD1 for D (6 bases). V was trimmed by 0 bases and J by 4 bases, leaving 12 bases between them. Germline lookup yields CDR1 LNHNV and CDR2 YYDKDF (reference sequence). The CDR3 length is 15 residues. The CDR3 here is CATSREVRTAYGYTF. The CDR3 region has the DNA TGTGCCACCAGCAGAGAAGTGAGGACAGCCTATGGCTACACCTTC.

In this sample, this clonotype turned up a few times. V gene TRBV7-6 combines with J gene TRBJ1-2; D is undetermined. Trimming removed 2 bases from V and 2 bases from J, with 9 bases in between. The germline CDR1 and CDR2 sequences are SGHVS and FNYEAQ. The CDR3 has 14 amino acids. As DNA, the CDR3 is TGTGCCAGCAGCTTATCTACAGCCAACTATGGCTACACCTTC. Amino acid sequence: CASSLSTANYGYTF.

In its sample, this clonotype was seen a few times. The V gene is TRBV12-3 or TRBV12-4, the J gene TRBJ2-5; 7 bases are shared with TRBD2. This CDR3 has 13 amino acids. J lost 5 bases, V lost 10 bases, and 10 bases had no gene match. The DNA for the CDR3 is TGTGCCACCTCCCCTGGGGGAGGGGAGACCCAGTACTTC. As protein: CATSPGGGETQYF.

Of note for this clonotype: The junction does not match germline at one end; this may be a read error. V gene TRBV28 combines with J gene TRBJ1-2; no reliable D call. The germline V gene encodes CDR1 MDHEN and CDR2 SYDVKM. CDR3 length: 15 amino acids. The CDR3 reads CASSLSRSDGDGSTF. In DNA, the CDR3 is TGTGCCAGCTCCCTATCTAGGTCCGACGGAGATGGCTCCACCTTC.

The chain joins TRBV7-9 to TRBJ1-5, with D uncertain. Deletions cut 2 bases from V and 4 bases from J, with 6 bases between. The CDR3 covers 13 residues. Germline lookup yields CDR1 SEHNR and CDR2 FQNEAQ (reference sequence). CDR3 amino acids: CASSLTANQPQHF. CDR3 DNA: TGTGCCAGCAGCTTAACAGCGAATCAGCCCCAGCATTTT.

In DNA, the CDR3 is TGTGCCAGCAGTTTGCCCCACAGGAGGGCCAATCAGCCCCAGCATTTT. Encoded protein: CASSLPHRRANQPQHF. The chain combines TRBV28 with TRBJ1-5, with D tentatively TRBD1 (5 bases). This CDR3 has 16 residues. Germline CDR1 and CDR2: MDHEN and SYDVKM. The V end lost 3 bases, the J end lost 3 bases, and 15 bases lay between the germline ends. The variable domain in full, completed from reference TRBV28 and TRBJ1-5, reads DVKVTQSSRYLVKRTGEKVFLECVQDMDHENMFWYRQDPGLGLRLIYFSYDVKMKEKGDIPEGYSVSREKKERFSLILESASTNQTSMYLCASSLPHRRANQPQHFGDGTRLSIL.

The sample holds a few counts of this clonotype. Sequence at one end of the junction differs from germline and may be a read error. This sequence joins TRBV20-1 and TRBJ2-5; no definite D call. The length of the CDR3 is 12 residues. Germline lookup yields CDR1 DFQATT and CDR2 SNEGSKA (reference sequence). This CDR3 reads CSAGDLQETQYF. The CDR3, as DNA: TGCAGTGCTGGAGATCTTCAAGAGACCCAGTACTTC.

The chain combines TRBV4-3 with TRBJ2-7; D remains unclear. Germline values: CDR1 LGHNA, CDR2 YSLEER. This CDR3 has 13 residues. The ends were cut back, 5 bases at V and 2 bases at J, with 10 bases in the middle. The CDR3, as DNA: TGCGCCAGCAGCTCCCTGCCCACCTACGAGCAGTACTTC. Protein sequence: CASSSLPTYEQYF.

In the case of this clonotype: Being one base from a much bigger clone, this may be a read error. The chain employs TRBV7-8 and TRBJ2-7, with 8 nucleotides matching TRBD1. This CDR3 has 17 residues. The germline V gene has CDR1 SGHVS and CDR2 FQNEAQ. The ends lost 9 bases at V and 2 bases at J; junction bases unmatched: 18. The CDR3 DNA reads as TGTGCCAGAAGCAACGCGCCCGGGACAGGTCGCACCTACGAGCAGTACTTC. Its protein is CARSNAPGTGRTYEQYF.

The gene calls are TRBV6-8 and TRBJ2-1; 7 bases map to TRBD1. The J segment lost 3 bases and the V segment lost 10 bases, leaving 9 bases of the junction unmatched. Germline CDR1 MNHGY, CDR2 SAAAGT. The CDR3 totals 14 residues. The chain's CDR3 is CANSPTGIYNEQFF. Written as DNA, the CDR3 is TGTGCCAACAGCCCGACAGGGATCTACAATGAGCAGTTCTTC.

This clonotype was seen a single time. The chain recombines TRBV7-9 with TRBJ2-1; 8 positions match TRBD2. Germline V gene sequence: CDR1 SEHNR, CDR2 FQNEAQ (reference sequence). V trimming: 5 bases; J trimming: 9 bases; junction bases outside the gene matches: 15. There are 16 residues in the CDR3. This CDR3 is CASSPGGAGGRSEQFF. The CDR3 DNA follows: TGTGCCAGCAGCCCTGGTGGGGCGGGGGGCCGGAGTGAGCAGTTCTTC.

The table lists this clonotype with a few counts. The chain joins TRBV19 to TRBJ2-5; TRBD1 is a possible D gene (5 bases). In germline, CDR1 is LNHDA, CDR2 SQIVND (reference sequence). CDR3 length: 13 amino acids. V dropped 3 bases and J dropped 3 bases, with 8 bases sitting between them. The CDR3 spells CASSISREETQYF. The CDR3 nucleotides are TGTGCCAGTAGTATCTCCAGGGAAGAGACCCAGTACTTC. The variable domain in full, completed from reference TRBV19 and TRBJ2-5, reads DGGITQSPKYLFRKEGQNVTLSCEQNLNHDAMYWYRQDPGQGLRLIYYSQIVNDFQKGDIAEGYSVSREKKESFPLTVTSAQKNPTAFYLCASSISREETQYFGPGTRLLVL.

For the CDR3, the DNA is TGTGCCAGCAGTCCCTGGACTAGCGGGTGGAATGAGCAGTTCTTC. Encoded protein: CASSPWTSGWNEQFF. The chain carries TRBV12-3 or TRBV12-4 and TRBJ2-1, with 11 positions matching TRBD2. The CDR3 sequence is 15 residues long. Trimming at V came to 5 bases and at J to 7 bases, leaving 7 bases not matched to a gene.

The chain links TRBV6-1 to TRBJ2-7; D tentatively reads TRBD1 or TRBD2 (5 bases each). Germline V CDR1 and CDR2: MNHNS, SASEGT. CDR3 length: 14 amino acids. V dropped 4 bases and J dropped 1 base, with 11 bases sitting between them. In nucleotides, the CDR3 is TGTGCCAGCAGTGCCGTTGGGGGTTCCTACGAGCAGTACTTC. This translates into CASSAVGGSYEQYF.

This clonotype occurred many times. This CDR3 reads CASSRSGPGNEQFF. CDR3 in DNA: TGTGCCAGCAGTCGTAGCGGCCCGGGGAATGAGCAGTTCTTC. The gene calls are TRBV28 and TRBJ2-1; perhaps TRBD2 as D (6 bases). The V end lost 5 bases, the J end lost 7 bases, and 15 bases lay between the germline ends. The CDR3 covers 14 residues. Germline V CDR1 and CDR2: MDHEN, SYDVKM.

This chain links TRBV11-2 with TRBJ2-1; tentative D call: TRBD1 (8 bases). V was cut by 1 base and J by 8 bases, with 24 bases left in between. The CDR3 has 18 residues. Germline V CDR1 and CDR2: SGHAT, FQNNGV. In nucleotides, the CDR3 is TGTGCCAGCAGCTTAGGAAGGTTATTGGACAGGGAGGGCGATGAGCAGTTCTTC. This gives the protein CASSLGRLLDREGDEQFF.

This chain links TRBV12-3 or TRBV12-4 with TRBJ2-7; 9 bases match TRBD1. The CDR3 totals 16 residues. Trimming cost V 0 bases and J 1 base; bases outside gene matches: 4. For the CDR3, the DNA is TGTGCCAGCAGTTTAGCGGGGGGGACAGGGTCCTACGAGCAGTACTTC. This codes for CASSLAGGTGSYEQYF.

This clonotype has just one count. The V call is TRBV5-6, the J call TRBJ1-5; no reliable D call. The V end lost 2 bases, the J end lost 2 bases, and 11 bases lay between the germline ends. Germline loops: CDR1 SGHDT, CDR2 YYEEEE. The CDR3 extends over 15 amino acids. For the CDR3, the DNA is TGTGCCAGCAGCTTAACGGACGTTCGCAATCAGCCCCAGCATTTT. This encodes CASSLTDVRNQPQHF.

This rearrangement joins TRBV12-3 or TRBV12-4 to TRBJ1-4; 8 nucleotides align to TRBD1. The CDR3 spans 11 residues. V lost 6 bases and J lost 13; bases outside the gene matches: 4. Here the CDR3 reads CASSRTGTLFF. Here the CDR3 DNA reads TGTGCCAGCAGCCGGACAGGGACACTGTTTTTT.

The gene calls are TRBV12-3 or TRBV12-4 and TRBJ2-3; D is unclear. The CDR3 totals 14 residues. Trimming shortened V by 2 bases and J by 4 bases, and 10 bases separated the two germline ends. CDR3 sequence (DNA): TGTGCCAGCAGTTTAAACAGATTCTCAGATACGCAGTATTTT. It is translated as CASSLNRFSDTQYF.

The genes are TRBV28 and TRBJ1-1; no clear D. V was cut by 6 bases and J by 4 bases, with 15 bases left in between. The CDR3 length is 14 residues. The germline V gene encodes CDR1 MDHEN and CDR2 SYDVKM. CDR3 protein: CASRHVPWGTEAFF. The CDR3 DNA sequence: TGTGCCAGCAGGCACGTGCCTTGGGGCACTGAAGCTTTCTTT.

The genes are TRBV6-1 and TRBJ2-7; 7 positions agree with TRBD1. The CDR3 has 13 residues. V lost 6 bases, J lost 5 bases, and 7 bases stayed unmatched. The V gene's germline CDR1 is MNHNS and CDR2 SASEGT. The CDR3 DNA follows: TGTGCCAGCAGGGAGACAGGGTTCGACGAGCAGTACTTC. Its protein is CASRETGFDEQYF.

This clonotype has a handful of counts. The V gene is TRBV27, the J gene TRBJ1-1, with D perhaps matching TRBD1 (6 bases). This CDR3 contains 15 residues. The V and J ends lost 1 base and 4 bases respectively, with 13 bases between them. Germline V gene sequence: CDR1 MNHEY, CDR2 SMNVEV (reference sequence). The CDR3 DNA follows: TGTGCCAGCAGTTTATTACAGGGAGCGGTCACTGAAGCTTTCTTT. It specifies CASSLLQGAVTEAFF.

In this sample, this clonotype turned up many times. The genes are TRBV28 and TRBJ2-7; 8 nucleotides line up with TRBD2. From germline, CDR1 is MDHEN and CDR2 SYDVKM. V trimming: 6 bases; J trimming: 2 bases; junction bases outside the gene matches: 0. The CDR3 spans 12 residues. The CDR3 reads CASRLAAYEQYF. DNA for the CDR3: TGTGCCAGCAGACTAGCGGCCTACGAGCAGTACTTC. The whole variable domain, filled in from reference TRBV28 and TRBJ2-7, reads DVKVTQSSRYLVKRTGEKVFLECVQDMDHENMFWYRQDPGLGLRLIYFSYDVKMKEKGDIPEGYSVSREKKERFSLILESASTNQTSMYLCASRLAAYEQYFGPGTRLTVT.

The rearrangement links TRBV6-1 to TRBJ2-7, with D tentatively TRBD1 (5 bases). Trimming pared 2 bases from V and 2 bases from J, leaving 10 bases between. The CDR3 has 14 residues. Germline V lookup: CDR1 MNHNS, CDR2 SASEGT. As DNA, the CDR3 is TGTGCCAGCAGTGAATCCGCAGGGCCCTACGAGCAGTACTTC. Encoded protein: CASSESAGPYEQYF.

Concerning this clonotype: No conserved phenylalanine or tryptophan ends this CDR3, so it is likely a read error. The rearrangement links TRBV12-3 or TRBV12-4 to TRBJ1-2; TRBD1 matches at 7 bases. This CDR3 is built from 14 residues. V shed 3 bases, J shed 5 bases, and the junction held 6 bases outside the gene matches. The CDR3: CASSFDRVGYGYTL. CDR3 nucleotides: TGTGCCAGCAGTTTCGACAGGGTTGGATATGGCTACACCTTA.

In this sample, this clonotype turned up a few times. This rearrangement joins TRBV10-3 to TRBJ2-3; D ambiguous. V lost 0 bases, J lost 11 bases, and 12 bases lay in between. CDR1 and CDR2 (germline): ENHRY, SYGVKD. The CDR3 extends over 13 amino acids. This CDR3 reads CAISESKETWQYF. The DNA of the CDR3 is TGTGCCATCAGTGAGTCTAAGGAGACGTGGCAGTATTTT.

This clonotype was seen a handful of times. This chain uses TRBV5-1 with TRBJ2-3, with 9 positions matching TRBD1. Germline values: CDR1 SGHRS, CDR2 YFSETQ. The CDR3 runs to 16 residues. The junction had 12 bases not matched to a gene; V was cut back by 5 bases and J by 5 bases. The CDR3 spells CASRREGQGIIDTQYF. CDR3 DNA: TGCGCCAGCAGACGTGAGGGACAGGGCATCATAGATACGCAGTATTTT.

This clonotype has just one count. This rearrangement joins TRBV7-9 to TRBJ1-4, with 7 bases identical to TRBD1. Trimming at V came to 7 bases and at J to 3 bases, leaving 5 bases not matched to a gene. The germline V gene has CDR1 SEHNR and CDR2 FQNEAQ (reference sequence). The length of the CDR3 is 14 residues. The CDR3 sequence: CASNDRVANEKLFF. The CDR3 DNA sequence: TGTGCCAGCAACGACAGGGTAGCTAATGAAAAACTGTTTTTT.

The chain joins TRBV4-1 to TRBJ2-7, with 7 bases identical to TRBD1. This CDR3 has 15 amino acids. Germline CDR1 MGHRA, CDR2 YSYEKL. The trim removed 1 base at V and 2 bases at J, leaving 5 bases unmatched. CDR3 coding DNA: TGCGCCAGCAGCCAAGTACCGGGACAGACCTACGAGCAGTACTTC. Its protein product is CASSQVPGQTYEQYF.

About this clonotype itself: This CDR3 fails to terminate in the conserved phenylalanine or tryptophan, so it likely reflects a read error. The chain carries TRBV4-1 and TRBJ2-5; the D gene is possibly TRBD2 (5 bases). The CDR3 runs to 18 residues. V was cut by 4 bases and J by 4 bases, with 25 bases left in between. Germline V gene lookup returns CDR1 MGHRA and CDR2 YSYEKL. Here the CDR3 reads CASSPTSTERRSGETQYL. The CDR3 DNA reads as TGCGCCAGCAGCCCGACTTCTACCGAACGGCGGAGCGGAGAGACCCAGTACTTA.